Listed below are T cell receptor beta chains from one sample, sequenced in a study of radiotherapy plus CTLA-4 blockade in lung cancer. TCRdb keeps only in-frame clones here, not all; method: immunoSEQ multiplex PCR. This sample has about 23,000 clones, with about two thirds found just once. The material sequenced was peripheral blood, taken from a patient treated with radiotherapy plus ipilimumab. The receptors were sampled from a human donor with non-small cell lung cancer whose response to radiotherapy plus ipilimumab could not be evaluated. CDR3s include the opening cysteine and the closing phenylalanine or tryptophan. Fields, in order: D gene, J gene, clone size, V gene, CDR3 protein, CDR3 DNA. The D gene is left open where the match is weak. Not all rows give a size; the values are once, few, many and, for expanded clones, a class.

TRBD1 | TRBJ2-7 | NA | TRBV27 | CASSSRDRTYEQYF | TGTGCCAGCAGTTCCCGGGACAGAACCTACGAGCAGTACTTC
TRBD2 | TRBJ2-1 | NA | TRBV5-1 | CASSPTGGDYNEQFF | TGCGCCAGCAGCCCAACCGGGGGGGACTACAATGAGCAGTTCTTC
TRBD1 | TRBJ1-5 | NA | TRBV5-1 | CASSRTGSNQPQHF | TGCGCCAGCAGCCGGACAGGGAGCAATCAGCCCCAGCATTTT
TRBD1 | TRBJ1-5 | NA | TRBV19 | CASSIPTGSQPQHF | TGTGCCAGTAGTATCCCGACAGGGAGTCAGCCCCAGCATTTT
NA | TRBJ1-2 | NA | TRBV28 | CASRTGGSANYGYTF | TGTGCCAGCCGTACCGGGGGGTCAGCTAACTATGGCTACACCTTC
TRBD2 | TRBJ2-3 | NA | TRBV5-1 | CASSLSGGFADTQYF | TGCGCCAGCAGCTTGAGCGGGGGGTTCGCAGATACGCAGTATTTT
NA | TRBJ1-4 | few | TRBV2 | CASEQGDEKLFF | TGTGCCAGCGAACAAGGGGATGAAAAACTGTTTTTT
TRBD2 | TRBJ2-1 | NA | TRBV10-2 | CASRTSTSGVRNEQFF | TGCGCCAGCAGGACGTCGACTAGCGGGGTGAGGAATGAGCAGTTCTTC
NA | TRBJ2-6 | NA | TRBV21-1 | CASSKAGQGTGANVLTF | TGTGCCAGCAGCAAAGCCGGACAGGGGACTGGGGCCAACGTCCTGACTTTC
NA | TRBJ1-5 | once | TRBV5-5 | CASSLGGMQPQHF | TGTGCCAGCAGCTTGGGCGGGATGCAGCCCCAGCATTTT
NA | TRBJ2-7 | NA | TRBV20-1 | CSGIRGIEQYF | TGCAGTGGTATCAGAGGGATCGAGCAGTACTTC
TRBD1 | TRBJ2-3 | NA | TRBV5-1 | CASSTQDRAADTQYF | TGCGCCAGCAGCACGCAGGACAGGGCGGCAGATACGCAGTATTTT
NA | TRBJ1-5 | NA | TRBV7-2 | CASSLGYSNQPQHF | TGTGCCAGCAGCTTAGGTTATAGCAATCAGCCCCAGCATTTT
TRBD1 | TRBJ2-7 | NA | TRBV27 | CASRIQGRAYEQYF | TGTGCCAGCAGGATACAGGGGCGAGCCTACGAGCAGTACTTC
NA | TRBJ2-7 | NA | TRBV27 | CASKRAPTYEQYF | TGTGCCAGCAAGAGGGCCCCTACCTACGAGCAGTACTTC
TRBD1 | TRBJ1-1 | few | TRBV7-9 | CASSLLTGIGTEAFF | TGTGCCAGCAGCTTACTGACAGGGATTGGGACTGAAGCTTTCTTT
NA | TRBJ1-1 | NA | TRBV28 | CASSLATGSLNKNTEAFF | TGTGCCAGCAGTTTAGCAACCGGGTCCCTAAATAAAAACACTGAAGCTTTCTTT
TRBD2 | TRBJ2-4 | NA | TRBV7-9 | CASSLPPGTSGGKNIQYF | TGTGCCAGCAGCTTACCCCCCGGGACTAGCGGGGGTAAAAACATTCAGTACTTC
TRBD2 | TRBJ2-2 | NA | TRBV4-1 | CASSQSPFSGILDTGELFF | TGCGCCAGCAGCCAATCGCCGTTTAGCGGGATATTGGACACCGGGGAGCTGTTTTTT
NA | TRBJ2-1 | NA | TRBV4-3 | CASSQARGWSSYNEQFF | TGCGCCAGCAGCCAAGCTCGTGGGTGGAGCTCCTACAATGAGCAGTTCTTC
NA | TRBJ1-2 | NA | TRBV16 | CASSQRQANYGYTF | TGTGCCAGCAGCCAAAGGCAGGCTAACTATGGCTACACCTTC
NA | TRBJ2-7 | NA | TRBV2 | CASKTQGPTYEQYF | TGTGCCAGCAAAACCCAGGGGCCGACCTACGAGCAGTACTTC
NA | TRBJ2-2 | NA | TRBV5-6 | CASSLTVNTGELFF | TGTGCCAGCAGCTTGACGGTGAACACCGGGGAGCTGTTTTTT
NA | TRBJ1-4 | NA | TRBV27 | CASSFFWDPADIREATNEKLFF | TGTGCCAGCAGTTTTTTCTGGGATCCTGCAGACATCAGGGAGGCAACTAATGAAAAACTGTTTTTT
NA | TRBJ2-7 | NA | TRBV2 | CASSEWGYEQYF | TGTGCCAGCAGTGAATGGGGCTACGAGCAGTACTTC
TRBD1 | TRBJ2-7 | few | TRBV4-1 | CASSYRDRSYEQYF | TGCGCCAGCAGCTACCGGGACAGGTCCTACGAGCAGTACTTC
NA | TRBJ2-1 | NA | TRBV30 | CAWSVLGGSEQFF | TGTGCCTGGAGTGTACTGGGGGGATCCGAGCAGTTCTTC
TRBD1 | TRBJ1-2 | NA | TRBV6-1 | CASSVRDRGSFGYGYTF | TGTGCCAGCAGTGTCCGGGACAGGGGTTCCTTTGGCTATGGCTACACCTTC
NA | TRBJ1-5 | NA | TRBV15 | CATSTAGYQPQHF | TGTGCCACCAGCACCGCCGGGTATCAGCCCCAGCATTTT
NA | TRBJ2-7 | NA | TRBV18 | CASSPTRGEQYF | TGTGCCAGCTCACCGACTAGAGGCGAGCAGTACTTC
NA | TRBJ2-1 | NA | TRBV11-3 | CASSLASSLSSNEQFF | TGTGCCAGCAGCTTAGCGTCCAGTCTTTCATCCAATGAGCAGTTCTTC
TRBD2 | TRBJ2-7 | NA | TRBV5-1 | CASHMPGTTYEQYF | TGCGCCAGCCACATGCCAGGGACTACCTACGAGCAGTACTTC
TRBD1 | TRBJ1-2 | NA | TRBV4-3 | CASSPQLMTGYGYTF | TGCGCCAGCAGCCCCCAACTTATGACAGGGTATGGCTACACCTTC
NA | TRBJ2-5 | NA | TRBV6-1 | CASSDRVGETQYF | TGTGCCAGCAGTGACAGGGTAGGGGAGACCCAGTACTTC
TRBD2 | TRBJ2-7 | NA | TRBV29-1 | CSVSLAGGPGEQYF | TGCAGCGTCTCGTTAGCGGGAGGGCCGGGTGAGCAGTACTTC
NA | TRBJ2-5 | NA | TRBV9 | CASSRGFQETQYF | TGTGCCAGCAGCCGGGGGTTCCAGGAGACCCAGTACTTC
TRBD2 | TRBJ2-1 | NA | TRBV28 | CASQREIVNEQFF | TGTGCCAGTCAGCGGGAGATCGTAAATGAGCAGTTCTTC
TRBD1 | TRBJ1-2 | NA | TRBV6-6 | CASSGTGLYGYTF | TGTGCCAGCAGTGGGACAGGGCTCTATGGCTACACCTTC
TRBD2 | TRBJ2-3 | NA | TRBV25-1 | CASSGAGGPTDTQYF | TGTGCCAGCAGTGGGGCGGGAGGGCCCACAGATACGCAGTATTTT
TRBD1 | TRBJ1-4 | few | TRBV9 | CASSTGTGIGEKLFF | TGTGCCAGCAGCACCGGGACAGGGATAGGAGAAAAACTGTTTTTT
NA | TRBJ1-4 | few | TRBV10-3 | CAISSGQYEKLFF | TGTGCCATCAGCTCTGGACAGTATGAAAAACTGTTTTTT
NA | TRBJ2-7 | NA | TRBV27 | CASSHGTGVSEQYF | TGTGCCAGCAGTCACGGGACGGGAGTGTCCGAGCAGTACTTC
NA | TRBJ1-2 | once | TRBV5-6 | CASSLFAPTPPPTF | TGTGCCAGCAGCTTATTCGCCCCGACACCCCCCCCCACCTTC
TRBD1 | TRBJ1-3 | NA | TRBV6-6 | CASTSATGSSGNTIYF | TGTGCCAGCACCTCCGCGACAGGGAGCTCTGGAAACACCATATATTTT
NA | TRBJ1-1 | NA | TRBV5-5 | CASSWATTEAFF | TGTGCCAGCAGTTGGGCTACCACTGAAGCTTTCTTT